This T cell receptor beta chain is drawn from a study of siplizumab effects on memory and regulatory T cells. Using immunoSEQ multiplex PCR, the repertoire was profiled, and TCRdb retains in-frame clones only, with some absent. This sample has around 100,000 clones, with 94% found just once. The germline V gene has CDR1 SSHAT and CDR2 FNYEAQ (reference sequence). The CDR3 is 15 residues long. To note about this clone: At one boundary the junction diverges from the germline segment, which might be a read error.

This chain uses TRBV7-7 with TRBJ2-3; weak D call: TRBD2 (6 bases). This receptor was obtained from a human donor in good health. Sequencing used non-Treg CD4+ T cells sorted from blood. The CDR3 here is CASSSGTQITDTQYF. The CDR3 DNA reads TGTGCTAGCAGCTCCGGGACTCAAATCACAGATACGCAGTATTTT.